This is a list of T cell receptor beta chains from one sample in a study of shared clonotypes between healthy human individuals. Here immunoSEQ multiplex PCR was the method, and the copy in TCRdb shows in-frame clones only, minus some. The table has approximately 1,000,000 clones, 75% to 80% seen once. Sequenced sample: memory CD4+ T cells from PBMCs. These TCRs come from a young man in good health. Some clones in this sample may be carry-over from other donors' samples. Each CDR3 is given with its conserved first and last residue. Fields, in order: V gene, D gene, clone size, J gene, CDR3 DNA, CDR3 protein. A D gene is named only where the DNA matches it firmly. Size values are once, few and many counts, or a class for expanded clones, and some rows have none.

TRBV5-4	.	.	TRBJ2-7	TGTGCCAGCAGCCCAAAGATCACCGGTGTCGAGCAGTACTTC	CASSPKITGVEQYF
TRBV7-7	.	.	TRBJ2-2	TGTGCCAGCAGCGCCACGGGGACCGGGGAGCTGTTTTTT	CASSATGTGELFF
TRBV5-6	.	many	TRBJ2-3	TGTGCCAGCACGCGTGCCGGGAAAGATACGCAGTATTTT	CASTRAGKDTQYF
TRBV14	TRBD2	.	TRBJ2-5	TGTGCCAGCAGCCAAGTAGCGGGAGCGAAGACCCAGTACTTC	CASSQVAGAKTQYF
TRBV14	.	.	TRBJ2-7	TGTGCCAGCAGCCAAGAGGTATCCCACATGGACGAGCAGTACTTC	CASSQEVSHMDEQYF
TRBV5-1	.	.	TRBJ1-1	TGCGCCAGCTTAGACCAGGGGAACACTGAAGCTTTCTTT	CASLDQGNTEAFF
TRBV11-3	TRBD2	.	TRBJ2-1	TGTGCCAGCAGCTTAAATCGGGGGGACAATGAGCAGTTCTTC	CASSLNRGDNEQFF
TRBV18	TRBD1	.	TRBJ2-2	TGTGCCAGCCGGGCCGGGACAGGGGCCACCGGGGAGCTGTTTTTT	CASRAGTGATGELFF
TRBV28	TRBD1	.	TRBJ1-5	TGTGCCAGCAGTTTTAAACGACAGGGTGGGTATCAGCCCCAGCATTTT	CASSFKRQGGYQPQHF
TRBV7-8	TRBD1	.	TRBJ1-1	TGTGCCAGCAGCCAAACAGGGGGTTTGGCTGAAGCTTTCTTT	CASSQTGGLAEAFF
TRBV4-3	TRBD2	.	TRBJ2-7	TGCGCCAGCAGCCAAGATAGGCTAGCGGGAGTTCAGCAGTACTTC	CASSQDRLAGVQQYF
TRBV2	TRBD2	.	TRBJ2-2	TGTGCCAGCTGTTGGCGGGAGCAACCCGGGGAGCTGTTTTTT	CASCWREQPGELFF
TRBV2	TRBD1	.	TRBJ1-3	TGTGCCAGCAGCATCTCAGGGGGGGCTGGAAACACCATATATTTT	CASSISGGAGNTIYF
TRBV29-1	TRBD1	.	TRBJ2-7	TGCAGCGGGGGACAGGGGTTGGAGCAGTACTTC	CSGGQGLEQYF
TRBV4-2	TRBD1	few	TRBJ2-3	TGTGCCAGCAGCCAAGGGGACAGGGGAGGCACAGATACGCAGTATTTT	CASSQGDRGGTDTQYF
TRBV2	.	.	TRBJ1-3	TGTGCCAGCAGTGTATCGGCAGGGCCCGGAAACACCATATATTTT	CASSVSAGPGNTIYF
TRBV7-9	.	.	TRBJ2-3	TGTGCCAGCAGCCCAATCGGGAGATCCATTAGCACAGATACGCAGTATTTT	CASSPIGRSISTDTQYF